This paragraph covers one T cell receptor (beta chain) sequence. Its antigen is still unknown. The junction shows a germline mismatch at one end, possibly a read error. This CDR3 is built from 13 residues. Germline V lookup: CDR1 ENHRY, CDR2 SYGVKD. This sample stems from a study of T cells in Graves' hyperthyroidism and ophthalmopathy. Hyperthyroidism of Graves' type that showed no ophthalmopathy progression within 18 months was stable. The study enrolled patients aged 18 to 65 with newly diagnosed hyperthyroidism of under 2 months' duration. Thyroid ultrasound and orbital computed tomography, with clinical symptoms and serum thyroxine and TRAb, informed diagnoses. From RNA transcripts, TCR beta CDR3 regions were amplified. TCR CDR3 regions were first amplified by RT-PCR with HTBI primers. TCRdb redid the calling of the multiplex PCR reads with MiXCR, one entry per CDR3 protein. The sample lists hundreds of thousands of distinct CDR3 sequences, 35% to 55% occurring once.

Overall study results and limits: Most expanded thyroid clonotypes above 0.001 recurred in blood.

This clonotype was obtained from a woman aged 18-29 years with Graves' hyperthyroidism. The rearrangement joins TRBV10-3 to TRBJ1-2, with a tentative D call TRBD1 (5 bases). The material sequenced was peripheral blood or thyroid tissue (not recorded which). The CDR3 here is CASSFSTAYGYTF. The CDR3, as DNA: TGTGCCAGCAGTTTCTCGACAGCCTATGGCTACACCTTC.